This T cell receptor (beta chain) was captured by sequencing in a study of blood T cell repertoires in COVID-19. Study-wide context: Sites across the United States, Italy and Spain contributed samples from acute and convalescent COVID-19.

How the authors handled the data: Estimated nucleated cell counts came from reference gene primer amplification. Produced via immunoSEQ multiplex PCR; TCRdb's table is partial and in-frame only. The V and J calls and clone size come from that table; D and trimming were worked out from the DNA. Here the sample spans about 190,000 clones, roughly 84% being singletons. This clone was recorded a few times. CDR3 length: 15 amino acids. The V gene's germline CDR1 is SNHLY and CDR2 FYNNEI. The J segment lost 0 bases and the V segment lost 4 bases, leaving 2 bases of the junction unmatched. Specimen: peripheral blood. The receptor was derived from a woman older than 75 with active or convalescent COVID-19. This chain uses TRBV2 with TRBJ1-4; 7 bases agree with TRBD1. CDR3 nucleotides: TGTGCCAGCAGTGCCACAGGGGCAACTAATGAAAAACTGTTTTTT. Amino acids: CASSATGATNEKLFF. Supplemented by reference TRBV2 and TRBJ1-4, the full variable domain reads EPEVTQTPSHQVTQMGQEVILRCVPISNHLYFYWYRQILGQKVEFLVSFYNNEISEKSEIFDDQFSVERPDGSNFTLKIRSTKLEDSAMYFCASSATGATNEKLFFGSGTQLSVL.